The rows below give T cell receptor beta chains drawn from one sample of a study of control samples from healthy donors and cancer patients. Profiling relied on immunoSEQ multiplex PCR, and the TCRdb table lists in-frame clones only, not all of them. This sample carries about 61,000 clones, roughly 90% of them seen once, and the ten largest clones take around 5.9%. Sequencing was performed on PBMCs. The source is a man in his sixties with colorectal cancer. CDR3s include the opening cysteine and the closing phenylalanine or tryptophan. The order of the fields is J gene, D gene, V gene, clone size, CDR3 DNA, CDR3 protein. The D gene is left open where the match is weak. A clone size is listed for some rows: how often the clone was seen (once, few, many), or a class if it is expanded.

J gene: TRBJ2-5; D gene: .; V gene: TRBV18; clone size: .; CDR3 DNA: TGTGCCAGCTCATGGACTCAAAGCGAGACCCAGTACTTC; CDR3 protein: CASSWTQSETQYF
J gene: TRBJ2-3; D gene: .; V gene: TRBV2; clone size: .; CDR3 DNA: TGTGCCAGCAGTGGGGGGGGGCCCCGCACAGATACGCAGTATTTT; CDR3 protein: CASSGGGPRTDTQYF
J gene: TRBJ1-2; D gene: .; V gene: TRBV11-2; clone size: once; CDR3 DNA: TGTGCCAGCAGCCCCCGGCCGGGCTCCTATGGCTACACCTTC; CDR3 protein: CASSPRPGSYGYTF
J gene: TRBJ2-5; D gene: TRBD2; V gene: TRBV3-1/TRBV3-2; clone size: .; CDR3 DNA: TGTGCCAGCAGCCGCTCTCTCAGGAGGGTGTGTAGCGGGGGGGGCCAAGAGACCCAGTACTTC; CDR3 protein: CASSRSLRRVCSGGGQETQYF
J gene: TRBJ1-1; D gene: .; V gene: TRBV2; clone size: .; CDR3 DNA: TGTGCCAGCAGTGACCCTACAGACATTTTGAACACTGAAGCTTTCTTT; CDR3 protein: CASSDPTDILNTEAFF
J gene: TRBJ2-5; D gene: TRBD2; V gene: TRBV9; clone size: .; CDR3 DNA: TGTGCCAGCAGCGTATACGGGGGGGCAAAAGAGACCCAGTACTTC; CDR3 protein: CASSVYGGAKETQYF
J gene: TRBJ2-4; D gene: TRBD2; V gene: TRBV3-1/TRBV3-2; clone size: .; CDR3 DNA: TGTGCCAGCAGCCCCCGAGGTGGCGGGGGGGCTGGGGCCAAAAACATTCAGTACTTC; CDR3 protein: CASSPRGGGGAGAKNIQYF
J gene: TRBJ2-5; D gene: .; V gene: TRBV4-3; clone size: .; CDR3 DNA: TGCGCCAGCAGCCAAGGACGCCCTCCCGAGACCCAGTACTTC; CDR3 protein: CASSQGRPPETQYF
J gene: TRBJ2-7; D gene: .; V gene: TRBV12-5; clone size: .; CDR3 DNA: TGTGCTAGTGGTTCCGGTCTCTACGAGCAGTACTTC; CDR3 protein: CASGSGLYEQYF
J gene: TRBJ2-3; D gene: TRBD1; V gene: TRBV7-9; clone size: .; CDR3 DNA: TGTGCCAGCAGCCCAGGGGGCCCCTCAGATACGCAGTATTTT; CDR3 protein: CASSPGGPSDTQYF